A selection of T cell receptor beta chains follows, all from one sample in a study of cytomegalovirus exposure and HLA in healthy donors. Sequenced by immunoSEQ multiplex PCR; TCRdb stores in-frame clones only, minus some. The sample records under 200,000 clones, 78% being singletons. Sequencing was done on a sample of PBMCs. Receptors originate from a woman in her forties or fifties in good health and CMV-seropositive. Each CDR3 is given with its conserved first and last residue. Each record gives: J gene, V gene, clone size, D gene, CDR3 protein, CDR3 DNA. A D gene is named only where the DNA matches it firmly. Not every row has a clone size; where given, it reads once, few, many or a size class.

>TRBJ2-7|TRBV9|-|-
CASSAGDSYEQYF
TGTGCCAGCAGCGCGGGGGACTCCTACGAGCAGTACTTC
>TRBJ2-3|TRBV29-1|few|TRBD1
CSVESPQGAFTDTQYF
TGCAGCGTTGAAAGCCCACAGGGGGCCTTCACAGATACGCAGTATTTT
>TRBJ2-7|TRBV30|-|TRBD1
CAWSGGGQGAYEQYF
TGTGCCTGGAGTGGGGGAGGACAGGGGGCTTACGAGCAGTACTTC
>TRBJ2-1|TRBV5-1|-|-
CATRAGSGYNEQFF
TGCGCCACCCGGGCTGGGAGCGGGTACAATGAGCAGTTCTTC
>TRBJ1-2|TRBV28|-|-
CASSLDSDYGYTF
TGTGCCAGCAGTTTGGACAGTGACTATGGCTACACCTTC
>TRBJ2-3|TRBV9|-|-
CASSVLVIEDTQYF
TGTGCCAGCAGCGTACTAGTAATCGAAGATACGCAGTATTTT
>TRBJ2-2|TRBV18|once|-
CASSTRAPNTGELFF
TGTGCCAGCTCAACGAGGGCGCCGAACACCGGGGAGCTGTTTTTT
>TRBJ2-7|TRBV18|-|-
CASSPPGEGEQYF
TGTGCCAGCTCACCCCCGGGAGAAGGCGAGCAGTACTTC
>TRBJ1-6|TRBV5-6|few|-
CASSLILGGSPLHF
TGTGCCAGCAGCTTGATCCTAGGAGGCTCACCCCTCCACTTT
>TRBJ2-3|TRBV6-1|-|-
CASSIRTGTDTQYF
TGTGCCAGCTCGATAAGGACAGGCACAGATACGCAGTATTTT
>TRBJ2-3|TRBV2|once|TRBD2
CASILADYTDTQYF
TGTGCCAGCATCCTAGCGGACTACACAGATACGCAGTATTTT
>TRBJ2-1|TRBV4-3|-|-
CASSQAGDNEQFF
TGCGCCAGCAGCCAAGCAGGGGACAATGAGCAGTTCTTC
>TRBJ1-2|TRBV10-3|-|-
CAISQVLGGYTF
TGTGCCATCAGTCAGGTTCTCGGCGGCTACACCTTC
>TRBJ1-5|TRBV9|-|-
CASSVGGYNQPQHF
TGTGCCAGCAGCGTGGGGGGGTACAATCAGCCCCAGCATTTT
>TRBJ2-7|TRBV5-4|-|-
CASSLAGRDEQYF
TGTGCCAGCAGCTTGGCGGGCAGGGACGAGCAGTACTTC
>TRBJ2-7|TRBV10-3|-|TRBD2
CAISDTSGGSWEQYF
TGTGCCATCAGTGACACTAGCGGGGGCTCCTGGGAGCAGTACTTC
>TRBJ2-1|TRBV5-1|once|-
CASRAASSYNEQFF
TGCGCCAGCAGAGCGGCAAGCTCCTACAATGAGCAGTTCTTC
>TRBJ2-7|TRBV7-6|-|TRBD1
CASSPGTGSYEQYF
TGTGCCAGCAGTCCCGGGACAGGGTCGTACGAGCAGTACTTC
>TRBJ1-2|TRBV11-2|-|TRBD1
CASSGLYRGQGAIGYTF
TGTGCCAGCAGCGGCCTGTACAGAGGACAGGGGGCCATCGGCTACACCTTC
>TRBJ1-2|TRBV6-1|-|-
CASSEGRAGGYTF
TGTGCCAGCAGTGAGGGCAGGGCCGGTGGCTACACCTTC
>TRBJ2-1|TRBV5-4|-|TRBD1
CASSLGGQGWDEQFF
TGTGCCAGCAGCTTGGGGGGACAGGGATGGGATGAGCAGTTCTTC
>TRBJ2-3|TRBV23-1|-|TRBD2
CASRPPLAGGLSSTDTQYF
TGCGCCAGCAGACCTCCGCTAGCGGGAGGGCTCTCTAGCACAGATACGCAGTATTTT
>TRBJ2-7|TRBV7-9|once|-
CASSRNREYEQYF
TGTGCCAGCAGCCGAAACAGGGAGTACGAGCAGTACTTC
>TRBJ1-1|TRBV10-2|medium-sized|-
CASRDTLNTEAFF
TGCGCCAGCAGGGACACATTGAACACTGAAGCTTTCTTT
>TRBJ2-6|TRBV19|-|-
CASSITRRGRGGVLSGANVLTF
TGTGCCAGTAGTATTACCCGGCGAGGCCGAGGAGGGGTCCTCTCTGGGGCCAACGTCCTGACTTTC
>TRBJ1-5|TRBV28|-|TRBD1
CASRTGVGYQPQHF
TGTGCCAGCAGGACAGGGGTTGGGTATCAGCCCCAGCATTTT
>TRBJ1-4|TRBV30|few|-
CAWSVWGGEKLFF
TGTGCCTGGAGTGTCTGGGGAGGCGAAAAACTGTTTTTT
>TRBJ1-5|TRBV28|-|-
CASSSRQPQHF
TGTGCCAGCAGTTCCCGTCAGCCCCAGCATTTT
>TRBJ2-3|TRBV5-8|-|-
CASSLGQSTDTQYF
TGTGCCAGCAGCTTGGGACAGAGCACAGATACGCAGTATTTT
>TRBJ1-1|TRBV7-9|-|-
CASSLGGYEAFF
TGTGCCAGCAGCCTCGGGGGTTACGAAGCTTTCTTT
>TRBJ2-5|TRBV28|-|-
CASSLGTQAETQYF
TGTGCCAGCAGTTTGGGGACTCAGGCGGAGACCCAGTACTTC
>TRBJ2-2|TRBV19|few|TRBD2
CASSIGTSGETGELFF
TGTGCCAGTAGTATCGGGACTAGCGGCGAGACCGGGGAGCTGTTTTTT
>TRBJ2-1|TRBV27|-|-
CASTLVSGAGSEQFF
TGTGCCAGCACTCTAGTATCAGGGGCGGGTAGTGAGCAGTTCTTC
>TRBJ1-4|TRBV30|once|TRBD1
CAWSADRGSEKLFF
TGTGCCTGGAGTGCGGACAGGGGAAGTGAAAAACTGTTTTTT
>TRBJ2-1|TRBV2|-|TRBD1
CAGQGGSSYNEQFF
TGTGCCGGACAGGGGGGAAGCTCCTACAATGAGCAGTTCTTC
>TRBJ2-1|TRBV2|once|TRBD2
CASVILAGGFNEQFF
TGTGCCAGCGTTATCCTGGCGGGAGGCTTCAATGAGCAGTTCTTC